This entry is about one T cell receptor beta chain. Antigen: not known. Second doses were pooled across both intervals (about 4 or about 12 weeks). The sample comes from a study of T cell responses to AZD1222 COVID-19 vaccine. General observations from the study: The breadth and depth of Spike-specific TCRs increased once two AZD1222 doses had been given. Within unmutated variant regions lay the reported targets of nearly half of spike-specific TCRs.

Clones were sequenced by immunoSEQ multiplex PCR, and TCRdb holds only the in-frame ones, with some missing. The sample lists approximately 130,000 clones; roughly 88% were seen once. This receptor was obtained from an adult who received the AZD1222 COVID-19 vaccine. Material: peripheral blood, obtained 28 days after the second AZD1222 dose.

The CDR3 DNA reads TGTGCCAGCAGCCTACCTAGCGAGACAGATACGCAGTATTTT. It codes for CASSLPSETDTQYF. V is TRBV11-3 and J is TRBJ2-3; D is perhaps TRBD2 (6 bases). The CDR3 contains 14 residues. Germline-derived CDR1 and CDR2 are SGHNT and YENEEA. With 5 bases removed from V and 3 bases from J, the gap between germline ends came to 12 bases.